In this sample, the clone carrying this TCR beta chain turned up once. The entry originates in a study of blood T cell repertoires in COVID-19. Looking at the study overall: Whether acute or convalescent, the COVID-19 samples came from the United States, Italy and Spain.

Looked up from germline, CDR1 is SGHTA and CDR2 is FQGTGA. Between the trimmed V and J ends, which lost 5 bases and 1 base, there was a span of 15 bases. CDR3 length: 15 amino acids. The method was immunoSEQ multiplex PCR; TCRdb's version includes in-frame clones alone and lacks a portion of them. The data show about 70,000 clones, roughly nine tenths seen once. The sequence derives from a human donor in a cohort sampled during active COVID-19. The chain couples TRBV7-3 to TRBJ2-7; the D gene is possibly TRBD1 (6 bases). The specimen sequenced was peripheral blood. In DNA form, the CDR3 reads TGTGCCAGCAGCAGCCAGGGGTCTAGTTCCTACGAGCAGTACTTC. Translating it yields CASSSQGSSSYEQYF.